The present T cell receptor beta chain was sequenced within a study of control samples from healthy donors and cancer patients. TCRdb's copy holds only in-frame clones and misses some; the assay was immunoSEQ multiplex PCR. The repertoire consists of tens of thousands of clones, with about 85% occurring once and the leading ten covering approximately 14%. Trimming at V came to 0 bases and at J to 3 bases, leaving 2 bases not matched to a gene. Germline loops: CDR1 SGHRS, CDR2 YFSETQ. This CDR3 comprises 14 residues. The receptor comes from a woman between 65 and 79 years old in good health. Sequenced material: blood. The chain is built from TRBV5-1 and TRBJ2-5, with TRBD2 identical over 7 bases. The CDR3 is CASSLAAGEETQYF. CDR3 in DNA: TGCGCCAGCAGCTTGGCCGCGGGAGAAGAGACCCAGTACTTC.